A single sample gave rise to the 12 T cell receptor beta chains below, sequenced in a study of kidney transplant recipient with SARS-CoV-2 infection. TCRdb reprocessed the reads with MiXCR, giving one entry per CDR3 protein. The profile shows approximately 240,000 distinct CDR3 sequences, more than 25% of them singletons. The sample in question was a blood sample, obtained at baseline and between days 110 and 120 from a kidney transplant recipient. These receptors originate from a male patient between 25 and 40 years old who had COVID-19 and was a kidney transplant recipient. Some T cells may be transferred from the graft donor.

Ten or more counts support this clonotype. CDR3 nucleotides: TGTGCCAGCAGTCTGAGCATCTCACACGGAAAGACCTATGGCTACACCTTC. Translated: CASSLSISHGKTYGYTF. The J gene is TRBJ1-2, the V gene TRBV6-4, with D uncertain. The germline V gene has CDR1 MRHNA and CDR2 SNTAGT. The CDR3 length is 17 residues. Trimming took off 5 bases at V and 4 bases at J, with 23 bases between the two ends.

In regard to this clonotype: A far larger clone is one nucleotide away, so this likely arose from a read error. V gene TRBV21-1 combines with J gene TRBJ2-1. The DNA end is a closer match to TRBJ2-7, so the J assignment may be wrong. TRBV21-1 is deemed a pseudogene. This CDR3 is 13 amino acids long. The CDR3 spells CASSKRTDPEQYF. The CDR3 DNA reads as TGTGCCAGCAGCAAGAGAACAGACCCGGAGCAGTACTTC.

This clonotype was seen only a few times. The chain recombines TRBV6-6 with TRBJ1-2; no definite D call. Per the germline V gene, CDR1 is MNHNY and CDR2 is SVGAGI (reference sequence). The V end lost 5 bases, the J end lost 4 bases, and 23 bases lay between the germline ends. The CDR3 extends over 17 amino acids. CDR3 bases: TGTGCCAGCAGTGGTTCTGTAGGTGGGAGAAAGACCTATGGCTACACCTTC. It is translated as CASSGSVGGRKTYGYTF.

This clonotype turned up a few times. The J gene is TRBJ2-5, the V gene TRBV5-6; no firm D call. V dropped 0 bases and J dropped 2 bases, with 11 bases sitting between them. Germline values: CDR1 SGHDT, CDR2 YYEEEE. The CDR3 has 15 amino acids. The CDR3 DNA sequence: TGTGCCAGCAGCTTGGTTAGCAAGGGACAAGAGACCCAGTACTTC. Protein: CASSLVSKGQETQYF. Variable domain in full (rest from reference TRBV5-6 and TRBJ2-5): DAGVTQSPTHLIKTRGQQVTLRCSPKSGHDTVSWYQQALGQGPQFIFQYYEEEERQRGNFPDRFSGHQFPNYSSELNVNALLLGDSALYLCASSLVSKGQETQYFGPGTRLLVL.

As concerns this clonotype: One base away lies a much larger clone, so this may be a sequencing read error. The chain couples TRBV19 to TRBJ2-6; either TRBD1 or TRBD2 may fit D (5 bases each). Trimming removed 1 base at V and 0 bases at J, with 10 bases between. Germline CDR1 is LNHDA and CDR2 is SQIVND (reference sequence). This CDR3 spans 17 amino acids. The CDR3 protein is CASSIGAGTSGANVLTF. The CDR3 DNA follows: TGTGCCAGTAGTATAGGGGCAGGGACCTCTGGGGCCAACGTCCTGACTTTC.

The table lists this clonotype with a few counts. A junction boundary mismatches the germline segment, possibly from a read error. The V call is TRBV3-1, the J call TRBJ2-5; D is ambiguous. CDR1 is LGHDT, CDR2 YNNKEL, per germline (reference sequence). The length of the CDR3 is 17 residues. The CDR3 bases are TGTGCCAGCAGCTGCTTAATTCCCATTTCTTTCTCTGAGACCCATTACTTC. Its protein product is CASSCLIPISFSETHYF.

This clonotype was seen repeatedly, ten times or more. This chain links TRBV4-1 with TRBJ1-2, with 8 positions matching TRBD1. CDR1 MGHRA and CDR2 YSYEKL come from the germline V gene. The J segment lost 7 bases and the V segment lost 3 bases, leaving 13 bases of the junction unmatched. The CDR3 length is 16 residues. This CDR3 reads CASSHATTGVTSGYTF. CDR3 DNA sequence: TGCGCCAGCAGCCACGCTACGACAGGGGTAACCTCTGGCTACACCTTC.

For this clonotype: This may stem from a read error, because a much larger clone lies one nucleotide away. The rearrangement joins TRBV6-5 to TRBJ1-2; D remains ambiguous. Germline V gene lookup returns CDR1 MNHEY and CDR2 SVGAGI. The CDR3 covers 17 residues. CDR3 protein: CASSPRTSMRKTYGYAF. The CDR3 bases are TGTGCCAGCAGTCCACGGACCTCTATGCGAAAGACCTATGGCTACGCCTTC.

This clonotype has a count of ten or more. The chain is built from TRBV10-2 and TRBJ1-1, with D hard to call. Germline loops: CDR1 WSHSY, CDR2 SAAADI. The CDR3 extends over 13 amino acids. V was shortened by 6 bases and J by 4 bases, with 12 bases between the two germline ends. CDR3 DNA: TGCGCCAGCAGGGAAGGACCGGTCACTGAAGCTTTCTTT. Residues: CASREGPVTEAFF.

At least ten counts were recorded for this clonotype. The rearrangement uses TRBV7-2 and TRBJ1-1; 7 bases map to TRBD1. CDR3 size: 14 residues. The V and J ends lost 1 base and 5 bases, in that order; junction bases with no gene match: 4. Germline CDR1 and CDR2: SGHTA and FQGNSA. CDR3 protein: CASSLEYRGTEAFF. CDR3 in DNA: TGTGCCAGCAGCTTAGAATACAGGGGAACTGAAGCTTTCTTT.

In the case of this clonotype: A much larger clone differs by one base, so this may be a read error. The chain combines TRBV6-7 with TRBJ2-3, with TRBD2 identical over 11 bases. TRBV6-7 is sorted into the ORF group, with uncertain function. This CDR3 contains 14 residues. Trimming took 4 bases from V and 3 from J; bases not matched to a gene: 0. The DNA of the CDR3 is TGTGCCAGCAGTTGGACTAGCGGGACAGATACGCAGTATTTT. Translating it yields CASSWTSGTDTQYF.

This chain joins TRBV20-1 and TRBJ2-1; the match to TRBD2 covers 12 bases. V shed 3 bases and J 7 bases; nucleotides not matched to a gene: 1. Germline values: CDR1 DFQATT, CDR2 SNEGSKA (reference sequence). This CDR3 region has 13 residues. The CDR3 loop is CSASLAGGNEQFF. The DNA of the CDR3 is TGCAGTGCTAGCCTAGCGGGAGGGAATGAGCAGTTCTTC.